A selection of T cell receptor beta chains follows, all from one sample in a study of T-cell memory formation after mild COVID-19. TCRdb recomputed calls from the 5' RACE reads with MiXCR, one row per CDR3 protein. The sample lists approximately 430,000 distinct CDR3 sequences, under 25% occurring once. Sequencing used PBMCs or a T cell subset sorted from them (not recorded which). The receptors were sampled from an adult woman who had mild COVID-19 (a few samples of this study predate the infection). Cell type and time point are not known. CDR3s include the opening cysteine and the closing phenylalanine or tryptophan. The D gene is left open where the match is weak. Some rows mark clone size as missing; the rest say once, few, many or name a class of expanded clone.

abundance: few
v_gene: TRBV4-3
len: 15
d_gene: NA
j_gene: TRBJ2-7
CDR3aa: CASSQDVATYYEQYF
CDR3nt: TGCGCCAGCAGCCAAGACGTTGCGACATACTACGAGCAGTACTTC

abundance: NA
v_gene: TRBV23-1
len: 17
d_gene: NA
j_gene: TRBJ2-3
CDR3aa: CASSQSRWRRAPDTQYF
CDR3nt: TGCGCCAGCAGTCAATCGAGATGGAGAAGGGCCCCAGATACGCAGTATTTT

abundance: NA
v_gene: TRBV10-3
len: 14
d_gene: NA
j_gene: TRBJ2-3
CDR3aa: CAIRDVSSTDTQYF
CDR3nt: TGTGCCATCAGGGACGTATCGAGCACAGATACGCAGTATTTT

abundance: few
v_gene: TRBV20-1
len: 17
d_gene: TRBD2
j_gene: TRBJ2-4
CDR3aa: CSAHPPAGGGTKNIQYF
CDR3nt: TGCAGTGCCCACCCCCCAGCGGGGGGCGGAACCAAAAACATTCAGTACTTC

abundance: few
v_gene: TRBV10-3
len: 15
d_gene: TRBD2
j_gene: TRBJ2-1
CDR3aa: CAISEGREGRDEQFF
CDR3nt: TGTGCCATCAGTGAGGGACGGGAGGGCCGGGATGAGCAGTTCTTC

abundance: NA
v_gene: TRBV12-3/TRBV12-4
len: 14
d_gene: NA
j_gene: TRBJ1-2
CDR3aa: CASSLGGPDYGYTF
CDR3nt: TGTGCCAGCAGTTTAGGAGGACCTGACTATGGCTACACCTTC

abundance: NA
v_gene: TRBV6-2/TRBV6-3
len: 15
d_gene: NA
j_gene: TRBJ1-1
CDR3aa: CASSSYSGGGSEAFF
CDR3nt: TGTGCCAGCAGTTCGTACAGCGGTGGAGGGAGTGAAGCTTTCTTT

abundance: few
v_gene: TRBV6-5
len: 15
d_gene: TRBD1
j_gene: TRBJ2-5
CDR3aa: CASSPGTGGGKTQYF
CDR3nt: TGTGCCAGCAGTCCCGGAACAGGGGGCGGAAAGACCCAGTACTTC

abundance: few
v_gene: TRBV10-3
len: 15
d_gene: NA
j_gene: TRBJ1-6
CDR3aa: CAISENLQADSPLHF
CDR3nt: TGTGCCATCAGTGAAAATTTACAGGCTGATTCACCCCTCCACTTT

abundance: few
v_gene: TRBV12-3/TRBV12-4
len: 16
d_gene: NA
j_gene: TRBJ1-1
CDR3aa: CASSFRTGRKGTEAFF
CDR3nt: TGTGCCAGCAGTTTTCGGACTGGGCGCAAGGGGACTGAAGCTTTCTTT

abundance: NA
v_gene: TRBV3-1
len: 16
d_gene: NA
j_gene: TRBJ1-1
CDR3aa: CASSQDRWVRNTEAFF
CDR3nt: TGTGCCAGCAGCCAAGATAGGTGGGTAAGGAACACTGAAGCTTTCTTT

abundance: NA
v_gene: TRBV27
len: 15
d_gene: TRBD1
j_gene: TRBJ1-2
CDR3aa: CASSLGTATNYGYTF
CDR3nt: TGTGCCAGCAGCCTAGGGACAGCCACTAACTATGGCTACACCTTC

abundance: NA
v_gene: TRBV7-2
len: 14
d_gene: NA
j_gene: TRBJ1-1
CDR3aa: CASSFSRGNTEAFF
CDR3nt: TGTGCCAGCAGCTTTTCACGAGGGAACACTGAAGCTTTCTTT

abundance: NA
v_gene: TRBV7-2
len: 15
d_gene: TRBD1
j_gene: TRBJ1-2
CDR3aa: CASSRRDRRNFGYTF
CDR3nt: TGTGCCAGCAGCCGCAGGGACAGGAGGAATTTTGGCTACACCTTC